This TCR beta chain was documented in a study of shared clonotypes between healthy human individuals. General observations from the study: Genetic and exposure-history diversity was limited by the small donor number. An anticipated effect of sequencing depth on clonotype sharing among donors was recognized.

With regard to this clone: Its antigen is currently unknown.

Per the study methods: Junction-only sequences produced by ImmunoSEQ had no quality scores, so filtering differed. Using immunoSEQ multiplex PCR, the repertoire was profiled, and TCRdb retains in-frame clones only, with some absent. The V and J calls and clone size were taken over from that table, and D and trimming were inferred from the DNA. The sample consists of about 2 million clones, just under 95% of them appearing once. CDR1 is SGHRS and CDR2 is YFSETQ in the germline V gene. After removal of 3 bases from V and 3 bases from J, the junction contained 8 bases not matched to a gene. The CDR3 has 15 residues. The naive CD8 population came from CD45RO-negative cells selected for CCR7, without terminally differentiated effector memory CD45RA+ cells. Those who donated, Caucasian adults without exception, all lived in Nashville, Tennessee.

Sample: naive CD8+ T cells sorted from blood. The rearrangement uses TRBV5-1 and TRBJ1-2; TRBD1 matches at 7 bases. The sequence derives from a man aged 18 to 29 in good health. The CDR3 DNA reads TGCGCCAGCAGCTGGGAGACAGGGACACACTATGGCTACACCTTC. It translates to CASSWETGTHYGYTF.